The source of this TCR beta chain is a study of T-cell reconstitution after alpha-beta-depleted transplantation in children. Study results and caveats: A year had passed since transplant, and T-cell counts and diversity by then came mostly from newly produced T cells. At day 60, the high TCRbeta diversity found in some patients originated from recipient T cells and thymic progenitors that had survived. Expanded graft clones, several hundred of them, were reportedly the source of alpha-beta T cells about two months after transplant.

Unique molecular identifiers were used in preparing the TCRbeta library. TCRdb itself ran the PCR reads through MiXCR, one entry per CDR3 protein. There are about a million distinct CDR3 sequences in the sample; about 29% occur only once, and approximately 30% lies in the top ten. In the case of this clonotype: The antigen remains undetermined.

Germline V gene lookup returns CDR1 SGHRS and CDR2 YFSETQ. The CDR3 runs to 16 residues. V lost 1 base and J lost 2, with 14 bases in between. The source of this sequence is a boy under two years old who had a stem cell transplant for SCID, so the T cells may come from the graft donor. V gene TRBV5-1 combines with J gene TRBJ2-3, with unresolved D. This specimen consisted of PBMCs, mostly from graft donor cells, obtained 360 days after TCRalphabeta/CD19-depleted stem cell transplant. The CDR3 DNA is TGCGCCAGCAGCTTGCAGGTGTACCAGCTCACAGATACGCAGTATTTT. It yields the protein CASSLQVYQLTDTQYF.